One T cell receptor (beta chain) is described in this entry. The antigen is unknown. The sample belongs to a study of cytomegalovirus exposure and HLA in healthy donors. Study findings and constraints: In vitro assays verified that three CMV-associated chains recognized CMV antigens specifically.

V was shortened by 5 bases and J by 9 bases, with 20 bases between the two germline ends. The CDR3 extends over 16 amino acids. Germline CDR1 SGHVS, CDR2 FQNEAQ. A multiplex PCR was run with 60 Vbeta primers and 13 Jbeta primers. Using immunoSEQ multiplex PCR, the repertoire was profiled, and TCRdb retains in-frame clones only, with some absent. This sample's clone table lists fewer than 200,000 clones. This receptor was taken from a woman aged 60-70 years in good health and CMV-seronegative. The V call is TRBV7-8, the J call TRBJ1-6; D ambiguous. Sequencing was performed on PBMCs. CDR3 sequence (DNA): TGTGCCAGCAGCAAACACGGAGCCGTGGGTGTTTCACCCCTCCACTTT. Translation gives CASSKHGAVGVSPLHF.